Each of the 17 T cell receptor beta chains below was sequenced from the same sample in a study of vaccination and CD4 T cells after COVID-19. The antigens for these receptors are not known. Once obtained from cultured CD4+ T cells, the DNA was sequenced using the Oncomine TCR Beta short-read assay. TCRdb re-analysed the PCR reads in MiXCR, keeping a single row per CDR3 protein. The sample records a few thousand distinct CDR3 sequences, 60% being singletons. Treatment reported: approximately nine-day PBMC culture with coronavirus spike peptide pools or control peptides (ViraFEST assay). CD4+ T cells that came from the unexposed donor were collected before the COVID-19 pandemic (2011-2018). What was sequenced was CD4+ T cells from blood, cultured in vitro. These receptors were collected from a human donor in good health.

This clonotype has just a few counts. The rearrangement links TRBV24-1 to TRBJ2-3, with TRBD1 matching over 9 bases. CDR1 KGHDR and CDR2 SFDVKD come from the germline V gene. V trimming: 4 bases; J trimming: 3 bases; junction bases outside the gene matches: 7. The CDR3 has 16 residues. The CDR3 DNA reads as TGTGCCACCAGTGACCTTAAACAGGGGGCAACAGATACGCAGTATTTT. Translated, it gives CATSDLKQGATDTQYF.

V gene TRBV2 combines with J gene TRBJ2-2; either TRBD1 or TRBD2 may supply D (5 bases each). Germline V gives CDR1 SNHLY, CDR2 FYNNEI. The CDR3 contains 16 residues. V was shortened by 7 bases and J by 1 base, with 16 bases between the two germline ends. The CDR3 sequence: CASMVGPGRNTGELFF. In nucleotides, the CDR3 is TGTGCCAGCATGGTTGGTCCAGGGAGGAACACCGGGGAGCTGTTTTTT. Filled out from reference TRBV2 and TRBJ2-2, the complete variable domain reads EPEVTQTPSHQVTQMGQEVILRCVPISNHLYFYWYRQILGQKVEFLVSFYNNEISEKSEIFDDQFSVERPDGSNFTLKIRSTKLEDSAMYFCASMVGPGRNTGELFFGEGSRLTVL.

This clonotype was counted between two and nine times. The CDR3 bases are TGCAGTGCTAGAGATAAAGGACAGTTCAGCTATGGCTACACCTTC. Protein sequence: CSARDKGQFSYGYTF. The V gene is TRBV20-1, the J gene TRBJ1-2; D is perhaps TRBD1 (6 bases). Trimming left V 0 bases short and J 4 bases short, with 15 bases between. The CDR3 runs to 15 residues. The germline V gene has CDR1 DFQATT and CDR2 SNEGSKA (reference sequence).

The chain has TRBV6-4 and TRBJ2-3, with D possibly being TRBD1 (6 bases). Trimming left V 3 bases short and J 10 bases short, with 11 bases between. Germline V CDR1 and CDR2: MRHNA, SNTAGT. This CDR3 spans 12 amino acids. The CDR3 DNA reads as TGTGCCAGCAGTGAGTGGGGGCCTGCGCAGTATTTT. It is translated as CASSEWGPAQYF.

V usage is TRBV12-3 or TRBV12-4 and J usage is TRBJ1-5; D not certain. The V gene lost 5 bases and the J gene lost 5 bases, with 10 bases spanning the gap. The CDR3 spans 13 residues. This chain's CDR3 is CASSQRRDQPQHF. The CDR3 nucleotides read TGTGCCAGCAGTCAGAGGAGGGATCAGCCCCAGCATTTT.

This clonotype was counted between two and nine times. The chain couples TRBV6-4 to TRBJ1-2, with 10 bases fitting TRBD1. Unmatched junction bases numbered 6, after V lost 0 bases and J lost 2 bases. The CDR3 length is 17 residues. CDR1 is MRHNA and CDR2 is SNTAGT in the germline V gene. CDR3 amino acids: CASSDSWTGGRNYGYTF. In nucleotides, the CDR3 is TGTGCCAGCAGTGACTCCTGGACAGGGGGTCGCAACTATGGCTACACCTTC.

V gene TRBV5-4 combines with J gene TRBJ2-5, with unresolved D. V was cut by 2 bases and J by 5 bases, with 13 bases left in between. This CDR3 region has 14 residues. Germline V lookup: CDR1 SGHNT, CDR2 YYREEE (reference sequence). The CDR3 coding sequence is TGTGCCAGCAGCTTCTCGCTGGGGATGGAGACCCAGTACTTC. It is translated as CASSFSLGMETQYF.

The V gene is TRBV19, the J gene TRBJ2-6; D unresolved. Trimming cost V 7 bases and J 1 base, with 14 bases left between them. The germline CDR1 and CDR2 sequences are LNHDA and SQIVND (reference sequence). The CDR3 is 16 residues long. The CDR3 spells CASTPLPGSGANVLTF. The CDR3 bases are TGTGCCAGTACCCCACTCCCCGGGTCTGGGGCCAACGTCCTGACTTTC.

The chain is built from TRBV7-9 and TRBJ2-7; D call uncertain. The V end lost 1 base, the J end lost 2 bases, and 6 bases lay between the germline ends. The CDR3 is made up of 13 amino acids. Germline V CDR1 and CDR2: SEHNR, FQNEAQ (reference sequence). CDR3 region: CASSLGVTYEQYF. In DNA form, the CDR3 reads TGTGCCAGCAGCTTAGGTGTGACCTACGAGCAGTACTTC.

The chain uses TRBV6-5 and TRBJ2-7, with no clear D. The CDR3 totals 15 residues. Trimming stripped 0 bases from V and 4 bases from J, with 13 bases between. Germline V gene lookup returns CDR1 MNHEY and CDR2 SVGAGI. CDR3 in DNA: TGTGCCAGCAGTTACTCGTTTTTGACCCTATACGAGCAGTACTTC. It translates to CASSYSFLTLYEQYF.

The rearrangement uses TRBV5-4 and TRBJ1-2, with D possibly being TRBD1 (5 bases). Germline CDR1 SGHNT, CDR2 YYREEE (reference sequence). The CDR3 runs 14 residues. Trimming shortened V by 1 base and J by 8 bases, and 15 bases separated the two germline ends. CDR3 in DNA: TGTGCCAGCAGCTTGAAGATCCGGGGGGGGGGCTACACCTTC. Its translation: CASSLKIRGGGYTF. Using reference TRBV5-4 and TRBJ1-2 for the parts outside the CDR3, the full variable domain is ETGVTQSPTHLIKTRGQQVTLRCSSQSGHNTVSWYQQALGQGPQFIFQYYREEENGRGNFPPRFSGLQFPNYSSELNVNALELDDSALYLCASSLKIRGGGYTFGSGTRLTVV.

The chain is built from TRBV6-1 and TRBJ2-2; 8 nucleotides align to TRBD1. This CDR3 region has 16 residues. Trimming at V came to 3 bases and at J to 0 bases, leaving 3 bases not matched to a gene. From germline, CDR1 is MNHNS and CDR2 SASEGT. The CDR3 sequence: CASSDGQGSNTGELFF. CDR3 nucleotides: TGTGCCAGCAGTGACGGACAGGGCTCGAACACCGGGGAGCTGTTTTTT.

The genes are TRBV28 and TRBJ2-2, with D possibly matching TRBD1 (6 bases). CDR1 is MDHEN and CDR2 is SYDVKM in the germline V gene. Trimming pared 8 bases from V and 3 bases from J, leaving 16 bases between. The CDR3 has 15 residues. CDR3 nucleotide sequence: TGTGCCAGCTCCCGCAGGGGACAATACACCGGGGAGCTGTTTTTT. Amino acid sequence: CASSRRGQYTGELFF.

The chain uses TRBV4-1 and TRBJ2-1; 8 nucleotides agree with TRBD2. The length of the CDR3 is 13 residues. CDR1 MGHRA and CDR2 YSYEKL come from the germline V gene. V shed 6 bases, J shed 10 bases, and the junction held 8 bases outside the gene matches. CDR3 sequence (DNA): TGCGCCAGCAGAGGGCTAGCGGGTTTGGAGCAGTTCTTC. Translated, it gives CASRGLAGLEQFF.

The CDR3 DNA sequence: TGCAGTGCTATTGACGCGGGGACCAACACCGGGGAGCTGTTTTTT. Translated, it gives CSAIDAGTNTGELFF. The chain is built from TRBV20-1 and TRBJ2-2, with a tentative D call TRBD2 (6 bases). V lost 4 bases to trimming and J lost 2 bases, with 14 bases between them. The CDR3 consists of 15 residues. Per germline, CDR1 DFQATT and CDR2 SNEGSKA (reference sequence).

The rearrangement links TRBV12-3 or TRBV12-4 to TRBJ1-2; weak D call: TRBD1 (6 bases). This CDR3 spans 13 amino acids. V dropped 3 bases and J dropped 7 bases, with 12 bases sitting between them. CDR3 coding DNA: TGTGCCAGCAGTTTGGTAGGGGGTAGTGGCTACACCTTC. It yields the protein CASSLVGGSGYTF.

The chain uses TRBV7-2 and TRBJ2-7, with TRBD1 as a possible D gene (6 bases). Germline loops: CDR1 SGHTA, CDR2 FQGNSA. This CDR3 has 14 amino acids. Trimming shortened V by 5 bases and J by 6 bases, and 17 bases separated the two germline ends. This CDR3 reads CASSSRIQGVEQYF. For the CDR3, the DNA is TGTGCCAGCAGCAGTCGGATACAGGGTGTCGAGCAGTACTTC.